This T cell receptor beta chain was recorded in a study of cytomegalovirus exposure and HLA in healthy donors. Generated by immunoSEQ multiplex PCR, the TCRdb table keeps only in-frame clones and is missing some. The profile shows tens of thousands of clones, 90% to 95% of them singletons. Study observations and caveats: Researchers reported that a few CMV-associated chains were confirmed in vitro as CMV antigen-specific. High specificity and sensitivity for cytomegalovirus status were reported for the classifier.

The donors were members of the validation cohort comprising about 130 subjects, separate from the roughly 650-subject first cohort. Turning to this clone: Its antigen is not known.

This TCR was recovered from a young woman in good health and CMV-seronegative. The sample comprised PBMCs.

The CDR3 DNA sequence: TGTGCCTGGAGTAAAATAAGCGGGGACTACGAGCAGTACTTC. Its protein is CAWSKISGDYEQYF. The chain combines TRBV30 with TRBJ2-7; 7 nucleotides align to TRBD2. Germline V gives CDR1 GTSNPN, CDR2 SVGIG (reference sequence). The junction had 7 bases not matched to a gene; V was cut back by 2 bases and J by 3 bases. CDR3 length equals 14 residues.